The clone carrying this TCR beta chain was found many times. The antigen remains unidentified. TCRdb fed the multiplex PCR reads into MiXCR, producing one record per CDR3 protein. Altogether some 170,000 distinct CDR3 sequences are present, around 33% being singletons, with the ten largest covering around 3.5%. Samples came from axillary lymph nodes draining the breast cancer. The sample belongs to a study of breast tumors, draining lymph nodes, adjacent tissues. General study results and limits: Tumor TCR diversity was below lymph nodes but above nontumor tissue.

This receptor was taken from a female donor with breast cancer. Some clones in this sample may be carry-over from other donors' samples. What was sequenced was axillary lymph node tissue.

The CDR3 bases are TGTGCCAGCAGTGACGGCCCCACAGGGACCATGGGCACAGATACGCAGTATTTT. Protein product: CASSDGPTGTMGTDTQYF. The rearrangement links TRBV6-4 to TRBJ2-3; possibly TRBD1 for D (6 bases). CDR1 is MRHNA, CDR2 SNTAGT, per germline. The CDR3 length is 18 residues. The germline V and J ends were trimmed by 2 bases and 1 base, with 19 bases remaining between them.